Shown below are 5 T cell receptor beta chains from a single sample sequenced in a study of blood T cell repertoires in COVID-19. The assay was immunoSEQ multiplex PCR, and TCRdb's table has in-frame clones only and misses some. Here the sample spans about 90,000 clones, approximately 86% being singletons. Sequencing was performed on peripheral blood. The source is an elderly man with acute or convalescent COVID-19.

A few counts support this clone. V gene TRBV6-5 combines with J gene TRBJ1-2; the D gene is possibly TRBD1 (5 bases). Germline V gene sequence: CDR1 MNHEY, CDR2 SVGAGI. Trimming cost V 10 bases and J 5 bases, with 17 bases left between them. This CDR3 is 13 amino acids long. CDR3 sequence: CATLAGRRYGYTF. The CDR3 coding sequence is TGTGCCACCTTGGCAGGGAGGAGGTATGGCTACACCTTC.

The V call is TRBV5-1, the J call TRBJ2-7, with 10 bases aligning to TRBD1. There are 15 residues in the CDR3. Germline loops: CDR1 SGHRS, CDR2 YFSETQ. The J segment lost 1 base and the V segment lost 2 bases, leaving 3 bases of the junction unmatched. The CDR3 bases are TGCGCCAGCAGCTTTGACAGGGGGCAATCCTACGAGCAGTACTTC. This sequence encodes CASSFDRGQSYEQYF.

A remark on this clone: The CDR3 carries no conserved terminal phenylalanine or tryptophan, so it likely arises from a read error. The limits of the CDR3 on the DNA are not certain, so only TCRdb's listed CDR3 is given. The chain has TRBV5-4 and TRBJ1-4. The CDR3 spans 14 residues, counting both ends. Germline CDR1 is SGHNT and CDR2 is YYREEE (reference sequence). CDR3 sequence: CASSGSNNGGPMQI.

This clone was recorded a few times. The V call is TRBV6-9, the J call TRBJ2-3; D unresolved. V shed 0 bases and J shed 4 bases, with 8 bases lying between them. CDR1 is MNHGY, CDR2 SVAAGI, per germline. CDR3 length: 14 residues. This chain's CDR3 is CASSYSGVSDTQYF. The CDR3 nucleotides are TGTGCCAGCAGTTATTCTGGAGTCTCAGATACGCAGTATTTT.

Concerning this clone: The sample holds other DNA sequences that translate to the same CDR3. The chain carries TRBV28 and TRBJ2-7; TRBD1 might be the D (5 bases). This CDR3 has 12 amino acids. Looked up from germline, CDR1 is MDHEN and CDR2 is SYDVKM. The V end was cut by 9 bases, the J end by 8 bases, with 17 bases between. The CDR3 region has the DNA TGTGCCAGTAGTCAGGACATCCGGAAGCAGTACTTC. It is translated as CASSQDIRKQYF.